The clone carrying this TCR beta chain was observed once. Authors' data handling: Estimated nucleated cell counts came from reference gene primer amplification. This table comes from immunoSEQ multiplex PCR, and its TCRdb copy is limited to in-frame clones, with some not included. V and J calls and clone size come straight from that table; D and trimming were deduced from the DNA. The profile shows about 170,000 clones, roughly 93% of them singletons. The sample originates from a study of blood T cell repertoires in COVID-19. Study in general: From the United States, Italy and Spain came samples of acute and convalescent COVID-19. The analysed material was cDNA or gDNA that came from T cells, B-cell-depleted T cells, or PBMCs.

CDR3 length equals 16 residues. V was clipped by 2 bases and J by 6 bases; unmatched bases: 11. CDR1 LGHNA and CDR2 YSLEER come from the germline V gene. Seattle's enrolled individuals joined amid active infection and were then monitored longitudinally. The chain is built from TRBV4-3 and TRBJ1-2, with 8 bases identical to TRBD1. This sequence originates from a young man with COVID-19, enrolled during active disease. Source material: peripheral blood. CDR3 amino acids: CASSQSVGGQGDGYTF. CDR3 in DNA: TGCGCCAGCAGCCAATCAGTCGGAGGACAGGGAGATGGCTACACCTTC.